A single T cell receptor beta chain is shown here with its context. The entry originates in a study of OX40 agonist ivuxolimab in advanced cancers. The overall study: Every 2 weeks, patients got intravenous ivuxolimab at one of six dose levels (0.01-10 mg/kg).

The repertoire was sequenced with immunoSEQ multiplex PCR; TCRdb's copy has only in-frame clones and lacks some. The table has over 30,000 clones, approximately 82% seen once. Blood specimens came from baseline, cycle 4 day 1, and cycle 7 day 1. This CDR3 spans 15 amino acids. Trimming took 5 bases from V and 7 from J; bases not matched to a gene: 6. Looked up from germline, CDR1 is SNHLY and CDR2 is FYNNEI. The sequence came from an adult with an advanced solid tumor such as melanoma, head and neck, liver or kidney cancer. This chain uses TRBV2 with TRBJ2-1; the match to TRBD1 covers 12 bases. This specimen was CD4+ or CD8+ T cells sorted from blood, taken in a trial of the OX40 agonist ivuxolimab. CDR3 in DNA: TGTGCCAGCAGTACGGGACAGGGGGCAGGAAATGAGCAGTTCTTC. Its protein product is CASSTGQGAGNEQFF.